Below are 32 T cell receptor beta chains sequenced from a single sample in a study of blood T cell repertoires in COVID-19. Sequenced by immunoSEQ multiplex PCR; TCRdb stores in-frame clones only, minus some. In the table there are roughly 200,000 clones, around 80% of which are singletons. Sequencing was done on a sample of peripheral blood. The source of these receptors is an elderly woman with active or convalescent COVID-19.

The chain employs TRBV4-3 and TRBJ1-5; D is undetermined. The CDR3 is 15 amino acids. The germline CDR1 and CDR2 sequences are LGHNA and YSLEER. Trimming left V 0 bases short and J 2 bases short, with 8 bases between. CDR3 bases: TGCGCCAGCAGCCAAGATGGGAGGGGCAATCAGCCCCAGCATTTT. This codes for CASSQDGRGNQPQHF.

This chain joins TRBV7-9 and TRBJ1-1; 7 positions agree with TRBD1. Germline CDR1 reads SEHNR; CDR2 reads FQNEAQ (reference sequence). The CDR3 is 12 residues long. J lost 7 bases, V lost 4 bases, and 3 bases had no gene match. CDR3 in DNA: TGTGCCAGCAGCTCGGGACAGCTTGAAGCTTTCTTT. Its protein is CASSSGQLEAFF.

This rearrangement joins TRBV2 to TRBJ2-1, with 7 bases aligning to TRBD2. CDR1 and CDR2 (germline): SNHLY, FYNNEI. This CDR3 is 13 amino acids long. The V and J ends lost 6 bases and 9 bases, in that order; junction bases with no gene match: 8. As DNA, the CDR3 is TGTGCCAGCAGGCCGAGACTAGCTTCTGAGCAGTTCTTC. Its protein product is CASRPRLASEQFF.

Of note for this clone: Additional DNA sequences in this sample encode the identical CDR3. The chain recombines TRBV2 with TRBJ1-1, with D hard to call. CDR1 SNHLY and CDR2 FYNNEI come from the germline V gene. This CDR3 is 13 amino acids long. V lost 4 bases and J 1 base, leaving 7 bases between the germline ends. CDR3 amino acids: CASSGQENTEAFF. For the CDR3, the DNA is TGTGCCAGCAGTGGTCAGGAGAACACTGAAGCTTTCTTT.

This clone was counted a few times. The J gene is TRBJ1-2, the V gene TRBV11-2; D is undetermined. This CDR3 region has 15 residues. Germline loops: CDR1 SGHAT, CDR2 FQNNGV. Deletions cut 5 bases from V and 6 bases from J, with 19 bases between. The CDR3 sequence is CASSKSSFGEDGYTF. The CDR3 region has the DNA TGTGCCAGCAGCAAAAGCAGTTTTGGGGAGGATGGCTACACCTTC.

This CDR3 is CAISGSPRYTEAFF. In nucleotides, the CDR3 is TGTGCCATCAGTGGTTCCCCTCGGTACACTGAAGCTTTCTTT. This sequence joins TRBV10-3 and TRBJ1-1; D is undetermined. The CDR3 is made up of 14 amino acids. Germline V CDR1 and CDR2: ENHRY, SYGVKD. V lost 4 bases and J lost 3, with 12 bases in between.

The rearrangement joins TRBV6-5 to TRBJ1-2; a possible D gene is TRBD1 (6 bases). V was trimmed by 5 bases and J by 0 bases, leaving 13 bases between them. The CDR3 length is 15 residues. CDR1 and CDR2 (germline): MNHEY, SVGAGI. The CDR3 nucleotides are TGTGCCAGCAGTCCGACAGGCCTAACTAACTATGGCTACACCTTC. It is translated as CASSPTGLTNYGYTF.

The V gene is TRBV12-3 or TRBV12-4, the J gene TRBJ1-2; 11 bases fit TRBD1. The CDR3 consists of 13 residues. With V trimmed by 4 bases and J by 8 bases, 3 bases remained unmatched. CDR3 amino acids: CASSWGQGEGYTF. Here the CDR3 DNA reads TGTGCCAGCAGTTGGGGACAGGGGGAGGGCTACACCTTC.

The chain couples TRBV19 to TRBJ1-3, with 7 positions matching TRBD1. Germline V gene data show CDR1 as LNHDA and CDR2 as SQIVND (reference sequence). V lost 6 bases, J lost 0 bases, and 5 bases stayed unmatched. The CDR3 has 15 residues. The CDR3 loop is CASRMDRSSGNTIYF. CDR3 coding DNA: TGTGCCAGTAGGATGGACAGGAGCTCTGGAAACACCATATATTTT.

V and J are TRBV5-1 and TRBJ2-1; possible D gene TRBD2, 5 bases. CDR1 and CDR2 from the germline V gene are SGHRS and YFSETQ. Trimming removed 0 bases from V and 0 bases from J, with 7 bases in between. The CDR3 has 15 residues. CDR3 DNA sequence: TGCGCCAGCAGCTTGGGGAGGACCTCCTACAATGAGCAGTTCTTC. This sequence encodes CASSLGRTSYNEQFF. Full variable domain (rest looked up from reference TRBV5-1 and TRBJ2-1): KAGVTQTPRYLIKTRGQQVTLSCSPISGHRSVSWYQQTPGQGLQFLFEYFSETQRNKGNFPGRFSGRQFSNSRSEMNVSTLELGDSALYLCASSLGRTSYNEQFFGPGTRLTVL.

With respect to this clone: This same CDR3 is encoded by further DNA sequences in the sample. The V gene is TRBV29-1, the J gene TRBJ1-2; 8 positions match TRBD1. The J segment lost 2 bases and the V segment lost 4 bases, leaving 3 bases of the junction unmatched. Germline assignment: CDR1 SQVTM and CDR2 ANQGSEA. There are 13 residues in the CDR3. The CDR3 DNA sequence: TGCAGCGTTGGACAGGGGTCGAACTATGGCTACACCTTC. Translating gives CSVGQGSNYGYTF.

V gene TRBV15 combines with J gene TRBJ1-3; possible D gene TRBD1, 5 bases. Germline V gene sequence: CDR1 LNHNV, CDR2 YYDKDF (reference sequence). The CDR3 contains 16 residues. V dropped 0 bases and J dropped 4 bases, with 13 bases sitting between them. CDR3 sequence (DNA): TGTGCCACCAGCAGAGAAGGGTCGACAGTAGGAAACACCATATATTTT. The encoded protein is CATSREGSTVGNTIYF.

This chain links TRBV28 with TRBJ2-2; D is perhaps TRBD1 (6 bases). The germline V and J ends were trimmed by 5 bases and 3 bases, with 22 bases remaining between them. Per germline, CDR1 MDHEN and CDR2 SYDVKM. This CDR3 has 18 residues. The CDR3 coding sequence is TGTGCCAGCAGTATTATACAGGGTCCCCGGGCCTACACCGGGGAGCTGTTTTTT. Translated, it gives CASSIIQGPRAYTGELFF.

This rearrangement joins TRBV6-5 to TRBJ1-6, with 7 bases that match TRBD1. This CDR3 has 14 amino acids. V was pared by 8 bases and J by 9 bases, with 10 bases of the junction left unmatched. The V gene's germline CDR1 is MNHEY and CDR2 SVGAGI. The CDR3 nucleotides read TGTGCCAGCGGCAGGACAGGTGTCGTTTCACCCCTCCACTTT. It specifies CASGRTGVVSPLHF.

The chain employs TRBV9 and TRBJ1-1; D is unresolved. The germline gives CDR1 SGDLS, CDR2 YYNGEE. Trimming removed 0 bases from V and 1 base from J, with 7 bases in between. The CDR3 loop spans 14 amino acids. The CDR3 region is CASSVVPGNTEAFF. The CDR3 DNA is TGTGCCAGCAGCGTAGTCCCAGGGAACACTGAAGCTTTCTTT.

This chain connects TRBV28 to TRBJ2-7, with 10 bases matching TRBD1. Trimming removed 6 bases from V and 2 bases from J; junction bases left unmatched: 13. Germline V gene lookup returns CDR1 MDHEN and CDR2 SYDVKM. The CDR3 covers 17 residues. The CDR3 bases are TGTGCCAGCAGGCGAAATTCCGGGACAGGGGCTACCTACGAGCAGTACTTC. Protein sequence: CASRRNSGTGATYEQYF. The full variable domain, rest sourced from reference TRBV28 and TRBJ2-7, is DVKVTQSSRYLVKRTGEKVFLECVQDMDHENMFWYRQDPGLGLRLIYFSYDVKMKEKGDIPEGYSVSREKKERFSLILESASTNQTSMYLCASRRNSGTGATYEQYFGPGTRLTVT.

The chain carries TRBV19 and TRBJ1-5, with 9 bases identical to TRBD1. Germline-derived CDR1 and CDR2 are LNHDA and SQIVND (reference sequence). The V segment lost 2 bases and the J segment 7 bases; nucleotides outside the gene matches: 6. The CDR3 runs to 15 residues. As DNA, the CDR3 is TGTGCCAGTAGTATAAAAACAGGGGGCGGGCAGCCCCAGCATTTT. Its protein is CASSIKTGGGQPQHF.

This sequence joins TRBV24-1 and TRBJ2-7, with unresolved D. This CDR3 is built from 13 residues. Germline values: CDR1 KGHDR, CDR2 SFDVKD. The V end was cut by 4 bases, the J end by 8 bases, with 14 bases between. The CDR3 is CATSEYESGQQYF. In DNA form, the CDR3 reads TGTGCCACCAGTGAATACGAGTCAGGCCAGCAGTACTTC.

V gene TRBV30 combines with J gene TRBJ1-3; D is possibly TRBD1 (6 bases). Germline V CDR1 and CDR2: GTSNPN, SVGIG (reference sequence). The CDR3 runs 15 residues. The germline V and J ends were trimmed by 4 bases and 0 bases, with 13 bases remaining between them. The CDR3 sequence: CAWTPGQYSGNTIYF. The CDR3 DNA sequence: TGTGCCTGGACACCAGGACAGTACTCTGGAAACACCATATATTTT.

This clone was counted a single time. The rearrangement uses TRBV28 and TRBJ1-2; 8 bases align to TRBD1. The length of the CDR3 is 13 residues. Trimming removed 5 bases from V and 7 bases from J; junction bases left unmatched: 6. Germline loops: CDR1 MDHEN, CDR2 SYDVKM. CDR3 loop: CASSDGQGTGYTF. The CDR3, as DNA: TGTGCCAGCAGTGACGGACAGGGAACTGGCTACACCTTC.

DNA for the CDR3: TGCGCCAGCAGCTTGGTGGGGGGTTTTGGAAACACCATATATTTT. As protein: CASSLVGGFGNTIYF. J is TRBJ1-3 and V is TRBV5-1, with a tentative D call TRBD1 (5 bases). Germline V gives CDR1 SGHRS, CDR2 YFSETQ. The V end was cut by 0 bases, the J end by 3 bases, with 10 bases between. CDR3 length equals 15 residues.

The chain links TRBV7-8 to TRBJ2-7; TRBD2 aligns across 7 bases. Germline CDR1 is SGHVS and CDR2 is FQNEAQ. Losses at the gene ends were 3 bases for V and 2 bases for J; bases not matched to a gene: 4. The CDR3 contains 14 residues. The chain's CDR3 is CASSFGGGPYEQYF. DNA of the CDR3: TGTGCCAGCAGCTTTGGGGGGGGACCCTACGAGCAGTACTTC. Complete variable domain (other parts from reference TRBV7-8 and TRBJ2-7): GAGVSQSPRYKVAKRGQDVALRCDPISGHVSLFWYQQALGQGPEFLTYFQNEAQLDKSGLPSDRFFAERPEGSVSTLKIQRTQQEDSAVYLCASSFGGGPYEQYFGPGTRLTVT.

The rearrangement links TRBV6-6 to TRBJ1-3; TRBD1 agrees at 9 bases. Looked up from germline, CDR1 is MNHNY and CDR2 is SVGAGI (reference sequence). V was clipped by 4 bases and J by 10 bases; unmatched bases: 11. The CDR3 spans 15 residues. This CDR3 is CASSSAGQGIGTIYF. The CDR3 DNA reads as TGTGCCAGCAGTTCTGCTGGACAGGGGATTGGGACCATATATTTT.

This CDR3 is CASSYSREGPEAFF. The CDR3 nucleotides read TGTGCCAGCAGTTACTCGAGGGAGGGCCCTGAAGCTTTCTTT. This chain uses TRBV6-5 with TRBJ1-1; no definite D call. The CDR3 runs to 14 residues. Between the trimmed V and J ends, which lost 0 bases and 6 bases, there was a span of 11 bases. Germline lookup yields CDR1 MNHEY and CDR2 SVGAGI.

This clone was seen more than once but under ten times. The chain recombines TRBV9 with TRBJ1-3, with 7 bases lining up with TRBD1. Germline-derived CDR1 and CDR2 are SGDLS and YYNGEE. This CDR3 spans 16 amino acids. The trim removed 3 bases at V and 4 bases at J, leaving 10 bases unmatched. CDR3 DNA: TGTGCCAGCAGCGATCCTACAGGGACAGCCGGAAACACCATATATTTT. Translation: CASSDPTGTAGNTIYF.

This chain connects TRBV6-1 to TRBJ2-7; D is unresolved. Looked up from germline, CDR1 is MNHNS and CDR2 is SASEGT. The V end lost 8 bases, the J end lost 4 bases, and 15 bases lay between the germline ends. The CDR3 runs to 13 residues. Written as DNA, the CDR3 is TGTGCCAGCCAAAACTACCTCCGATACGAGCAGTACTTC. Protein product: CASQNYLRYEQYF.

The chain has TRBV19 and TRBJ1-2, with 7 nucleotides matching TRBD1. Germline CDR1 LNHDA, CDR2 SQIVND (reference sequence). V lost 5 bases and J lost 7; bases outside the gene matches: 4. The CDR3 runs to 12 residues. In DNA form, the CDR3 reads TGTGCCAGTAGTCCCCGGGACAGTGGCTACACCTTC. Translated, it gives CASSPRDSGYTF.

The chain joins TRBV10-3 to TRBJ1-4, with a tentative D call TRBD1 (5 bases). CDR1 is ENHRY and CDR2 is SYGVKD in the germline V gene. The CDR3 length is 16 residues. V gave up 3 bases and J gave up 7 bases, with 18 bases separating them. The CDR3 sequence: CAISDHSTDTFEKLFF. CDR3 nucleotides: TGTGCCATCAGTGACCACTCTACGGACACCTTTGAAAAACTGTTTTTT.

This clone has only a few counts. CDR3 residues: CASRSGGLGYGYTF. CDR3 DNA: TGCGCCAGCAGAAGCGGGGGGCTGGGCTATGGCTACACCTTC. This rearrangement joins TRBV5-1 to TRBJ1-2; D is possibly TRBD1 (6 bases). Germline V lookup: CDR1 SGHRS, CDR2 YFSETQ. The V end was cut by 5 bases, the J end by 4 bases, with 15 bases between. The CDR3 length is 14 residues.

This chain links TRBV12-3 or TRBV12-4 with TRBJ1-2; D is possibly TRBD1 (5 bases). The V end was cut by 2 bases, the J end by 6 bases, with 10 bases between. The CDR3 is 13 residues long. Here the CDR3 DNA reads TGTGCCAGCAGTTTATCGGCAGGGAATGGCTACACCTTC. Amino acids: CASSLSAGNGYTF.

The chain employs TRBV10-3 and TRBJ1-4; 8 nucleotides line up with TRBD1. The CDR3 consists of 13 residues. Per germline, CDR1 ENHRY and CDR2 SYGVKD. Germline trimming cut 7 bases from V and 3 bases from J; bases unmatched to any gene: 1. The CDR3 DNA is TGTGCCATCAAACAGGGGGCTAATGAAAAACTGTTTTTT. This translates into CAIKQGANEKLFF.

The V call is TRBV5-8, the J call TRBJ1-2, with a possible D match to TRBD1 (5 bases). Trimming pared 2 bases from V and 0 bases from J, leaving 11 bases between. The CDR3 has 15 residues. Germline CDR1 SGHTS, CDR2 YDEGEE. The CDR3 DNA reads TGTGCCAGCAGCTTTCGGCAGGGTCCTAACTATGGCTACACCTTC. As protein: CASSFRQGPNYGYTF.